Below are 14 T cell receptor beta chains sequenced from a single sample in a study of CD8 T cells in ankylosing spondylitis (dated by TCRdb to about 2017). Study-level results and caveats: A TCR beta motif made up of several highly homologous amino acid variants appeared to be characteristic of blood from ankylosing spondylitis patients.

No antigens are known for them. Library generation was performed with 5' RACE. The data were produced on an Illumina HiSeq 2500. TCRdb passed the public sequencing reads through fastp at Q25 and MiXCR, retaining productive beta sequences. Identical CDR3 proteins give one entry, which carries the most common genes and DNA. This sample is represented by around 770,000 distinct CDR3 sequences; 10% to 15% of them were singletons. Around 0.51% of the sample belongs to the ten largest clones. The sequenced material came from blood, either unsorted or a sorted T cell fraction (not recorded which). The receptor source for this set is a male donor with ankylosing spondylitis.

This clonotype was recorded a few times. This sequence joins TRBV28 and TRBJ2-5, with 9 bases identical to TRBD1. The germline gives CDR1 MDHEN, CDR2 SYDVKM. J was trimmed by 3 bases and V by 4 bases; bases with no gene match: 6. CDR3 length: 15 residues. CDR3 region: CASSSPGQGKETQYF. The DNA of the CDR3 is TGTGCCAGCAGTTCACCGGGACAGGGTAAAGAGACCCAGTACTTC.

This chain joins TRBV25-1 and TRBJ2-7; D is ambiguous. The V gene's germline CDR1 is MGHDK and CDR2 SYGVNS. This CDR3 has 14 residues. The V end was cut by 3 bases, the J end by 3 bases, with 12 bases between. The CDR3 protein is CASSDLGRHYEQYF. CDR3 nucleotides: TGTGCCAGCAGTGATCTAGGCAGGCACTACGAGCAGTACTTC.

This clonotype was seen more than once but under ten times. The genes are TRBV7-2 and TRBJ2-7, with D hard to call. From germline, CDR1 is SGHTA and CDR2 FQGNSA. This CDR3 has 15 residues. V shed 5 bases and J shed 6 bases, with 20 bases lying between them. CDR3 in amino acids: CASSPDGFAGPEQYF. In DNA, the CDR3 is TGTGCCAGCAGCCCCGATGGGTTCGCAGGCCCCGAGCAGTACTTC.

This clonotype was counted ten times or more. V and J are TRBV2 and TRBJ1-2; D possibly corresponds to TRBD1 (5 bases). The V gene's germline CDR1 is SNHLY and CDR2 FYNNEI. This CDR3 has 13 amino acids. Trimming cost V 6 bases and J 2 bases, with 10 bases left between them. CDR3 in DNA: TGTGCCAGCAGGGGGGACGGGAACTATGGCTACACCTTC. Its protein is CASRGDGNYGYTF.

CDR3 loop: CSAPRDVNYGYTF. In DNA, the CDR3 is TGCAGTGCTCCCCGGGACGTTAACTATGGCTACACCTTC. The chain recombines TRBV20-1 with TRBJ1-2; D possibly corresponds to TRBD1 (5 bases). The CDR3 totals 13 residues. V gave up 5 bases and J gave up 1 base, with 11 bases separating them. Germline values: CDR1 DFQATT, CDR2 SNEGSKA (reference sequence).

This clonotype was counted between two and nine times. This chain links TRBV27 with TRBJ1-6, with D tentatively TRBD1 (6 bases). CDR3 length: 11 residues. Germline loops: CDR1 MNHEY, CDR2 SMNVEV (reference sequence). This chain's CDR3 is CASGVYSPLHF. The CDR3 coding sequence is TGTGCGTCAGGGGTTTATTCACCCCTCCACTTT.

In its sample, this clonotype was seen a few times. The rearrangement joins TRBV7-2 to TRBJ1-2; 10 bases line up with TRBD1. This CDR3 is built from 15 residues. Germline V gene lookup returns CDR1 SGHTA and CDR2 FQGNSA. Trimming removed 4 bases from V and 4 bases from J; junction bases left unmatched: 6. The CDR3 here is CASSSMGQGIYGYTF. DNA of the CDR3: TGTGCCAGCAGCTCAATGGGACAGGGGATCTATGGCTACACCTTC.

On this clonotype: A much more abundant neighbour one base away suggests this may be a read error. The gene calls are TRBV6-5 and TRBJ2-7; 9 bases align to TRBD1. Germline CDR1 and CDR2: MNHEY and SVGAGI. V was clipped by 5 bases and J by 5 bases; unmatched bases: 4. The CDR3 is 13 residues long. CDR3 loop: CASSHGTGNEQYF. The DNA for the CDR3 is TGTGCCAGCAGTCACGGGACAGGGAACGAGCAGTACTTC.

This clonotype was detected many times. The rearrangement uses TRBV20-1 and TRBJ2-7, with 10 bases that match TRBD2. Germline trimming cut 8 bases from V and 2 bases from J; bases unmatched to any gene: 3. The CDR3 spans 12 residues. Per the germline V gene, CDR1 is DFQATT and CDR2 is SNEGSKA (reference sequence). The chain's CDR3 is CSFTSGAYEQYF. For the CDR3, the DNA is TGCAGTTTTACTAGCGGGGCCTACGAGCAGTACTTC.

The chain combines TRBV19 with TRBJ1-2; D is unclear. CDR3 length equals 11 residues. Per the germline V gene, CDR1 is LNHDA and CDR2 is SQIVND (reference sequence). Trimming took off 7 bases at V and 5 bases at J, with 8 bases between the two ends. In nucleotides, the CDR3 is TGTGCCAGTACCTCCCTGTATGGCTACACCTTC. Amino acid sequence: CASTSLYGYTF.

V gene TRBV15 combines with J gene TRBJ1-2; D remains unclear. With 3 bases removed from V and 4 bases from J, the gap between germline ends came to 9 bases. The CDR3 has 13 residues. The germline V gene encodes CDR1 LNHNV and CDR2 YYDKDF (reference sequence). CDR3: CATSRGGSYGYTF. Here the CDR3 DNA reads TGTGCCACCAGCAGGGGAGGGTCCTATGGCTACACCTTC.

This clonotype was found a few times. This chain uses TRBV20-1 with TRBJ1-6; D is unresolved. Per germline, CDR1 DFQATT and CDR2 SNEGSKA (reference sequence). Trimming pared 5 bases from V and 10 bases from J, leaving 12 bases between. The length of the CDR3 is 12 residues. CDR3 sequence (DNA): TGCAGTGCTGGTAGGAGTAGATCACCCCTCCACTTT. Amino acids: CSAGRSRSPLHF.

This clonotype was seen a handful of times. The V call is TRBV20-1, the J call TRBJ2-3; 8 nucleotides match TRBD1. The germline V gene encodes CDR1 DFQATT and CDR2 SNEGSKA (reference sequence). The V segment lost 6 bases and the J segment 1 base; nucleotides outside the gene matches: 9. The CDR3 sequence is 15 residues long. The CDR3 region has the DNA TGCAGTGCCCCCCGGGCAGGGGGCCGCACAGATACGCAGTATTTT. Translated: CSAPRAGGRTDTQYF.

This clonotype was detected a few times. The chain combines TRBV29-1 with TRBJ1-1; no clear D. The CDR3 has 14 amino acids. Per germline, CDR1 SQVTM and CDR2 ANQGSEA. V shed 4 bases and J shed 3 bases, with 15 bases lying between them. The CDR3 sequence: CSVVGLYKDTEAFF. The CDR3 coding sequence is TGCAGCGTTGTAGGCCTGTATAAGGACACTGAAGCTTTCTTT.